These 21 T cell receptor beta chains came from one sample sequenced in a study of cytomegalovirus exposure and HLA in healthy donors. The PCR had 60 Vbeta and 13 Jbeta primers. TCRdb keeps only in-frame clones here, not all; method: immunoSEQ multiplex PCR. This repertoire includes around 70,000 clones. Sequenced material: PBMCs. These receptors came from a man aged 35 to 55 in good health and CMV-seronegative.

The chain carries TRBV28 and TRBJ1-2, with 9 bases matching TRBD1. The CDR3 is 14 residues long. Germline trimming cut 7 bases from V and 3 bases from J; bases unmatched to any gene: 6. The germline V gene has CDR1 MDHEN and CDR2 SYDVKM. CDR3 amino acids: CASIQQGAYYGYTF. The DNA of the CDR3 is TGTGCCAGCATCCAACAGGGGGCATACTATGGCTACACCTTC.

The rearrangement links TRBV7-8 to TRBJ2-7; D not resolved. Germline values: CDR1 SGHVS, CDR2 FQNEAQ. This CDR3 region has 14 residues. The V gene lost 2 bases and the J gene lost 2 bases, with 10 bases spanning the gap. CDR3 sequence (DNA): TGTGCCAGCAGCTTAATGGGCGTCCCCTACGAGCAGTACTTC. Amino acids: CASSLMGVPYEQYF.

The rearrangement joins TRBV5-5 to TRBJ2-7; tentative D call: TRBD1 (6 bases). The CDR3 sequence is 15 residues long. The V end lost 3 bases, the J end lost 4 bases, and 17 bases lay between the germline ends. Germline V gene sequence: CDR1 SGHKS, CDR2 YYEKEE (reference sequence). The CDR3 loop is CASSSRRGQGYEQYF. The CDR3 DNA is TGTGCCAGCAGCTCCCGTAGGGGACAAGGGTACGAGCAGTACTTC.

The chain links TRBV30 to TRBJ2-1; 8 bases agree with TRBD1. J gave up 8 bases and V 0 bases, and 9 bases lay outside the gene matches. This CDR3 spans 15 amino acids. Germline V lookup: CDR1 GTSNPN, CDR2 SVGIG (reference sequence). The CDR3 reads CAWSVRPQGVDEQFF. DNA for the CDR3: TGTGCCTGGAGTGTACGTCCACAGGGGGTGGATGAGCAGTTCTTC.

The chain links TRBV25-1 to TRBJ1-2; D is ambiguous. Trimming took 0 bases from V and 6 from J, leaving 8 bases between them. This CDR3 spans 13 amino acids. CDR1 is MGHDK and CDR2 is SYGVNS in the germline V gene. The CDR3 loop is CASSEYRRNGYTF. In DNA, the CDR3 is TGTGCCAGCAGTGAATACCGGAGAAATGGCTACACCTTC.

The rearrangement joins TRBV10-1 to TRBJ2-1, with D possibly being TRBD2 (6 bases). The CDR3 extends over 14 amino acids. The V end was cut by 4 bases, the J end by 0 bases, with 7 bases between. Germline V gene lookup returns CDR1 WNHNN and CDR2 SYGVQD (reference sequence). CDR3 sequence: CASSAGSSYNEQFF. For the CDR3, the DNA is TGCGCCAGCAGTGCCGGGAGCTCCTACAATGAGCAGTTCTTC.

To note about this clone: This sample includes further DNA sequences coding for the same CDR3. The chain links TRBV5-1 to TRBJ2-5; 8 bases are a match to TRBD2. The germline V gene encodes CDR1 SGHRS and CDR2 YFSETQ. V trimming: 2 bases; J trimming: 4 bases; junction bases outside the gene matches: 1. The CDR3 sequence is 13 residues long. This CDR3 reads CASSFSGGETQYF. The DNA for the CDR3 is TGCGCCAGCAGCTTCAGCGGGGGAGAGACCCAGTACTTC.

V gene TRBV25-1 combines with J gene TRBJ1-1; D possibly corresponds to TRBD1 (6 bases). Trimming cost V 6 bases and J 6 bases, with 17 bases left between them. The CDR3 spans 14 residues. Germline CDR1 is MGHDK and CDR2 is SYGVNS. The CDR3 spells CASRGEGVQAEAFF. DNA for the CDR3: TGTGCCAGCAGAGGGGAGGGGGTACAGGCTGAAGCTTTCTTT.

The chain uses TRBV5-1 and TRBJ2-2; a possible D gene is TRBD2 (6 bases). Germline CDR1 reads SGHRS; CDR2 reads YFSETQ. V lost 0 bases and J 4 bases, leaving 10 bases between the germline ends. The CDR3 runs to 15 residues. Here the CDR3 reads CASSLGLATTGELFF. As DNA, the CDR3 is TGCGCCAGCAGCTTGGGGCTAGCGACCACCGGGGAGCTGTTTTTT. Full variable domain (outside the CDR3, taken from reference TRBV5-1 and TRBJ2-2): KAGVTQTPRYLIKTRGQQVTLSCSPISGHRSVSWYQQTPGQGLQFLFEYFSETQRNKGNFPGRFSGRQFSNSRSEMNVSTLELGDSALYLCASSLGLATTGELFFGEGSRLTVL.

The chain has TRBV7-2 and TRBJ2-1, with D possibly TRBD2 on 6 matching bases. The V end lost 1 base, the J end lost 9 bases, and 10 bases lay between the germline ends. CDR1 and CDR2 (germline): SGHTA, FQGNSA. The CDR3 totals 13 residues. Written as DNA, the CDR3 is TGTGCCAGCAGCTTAGGGGGGGTGGGTGAGCAGTTCTTC. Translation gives CASSLGGVGEQFF.

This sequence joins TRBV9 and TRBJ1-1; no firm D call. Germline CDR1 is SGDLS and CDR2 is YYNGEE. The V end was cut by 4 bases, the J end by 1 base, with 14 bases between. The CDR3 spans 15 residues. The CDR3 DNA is TGTGCCAGCAGCCCTCAACTAGGAAGGAACACTGAAGCTTTCTTT. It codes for CASSPQLGRNTEAFF.

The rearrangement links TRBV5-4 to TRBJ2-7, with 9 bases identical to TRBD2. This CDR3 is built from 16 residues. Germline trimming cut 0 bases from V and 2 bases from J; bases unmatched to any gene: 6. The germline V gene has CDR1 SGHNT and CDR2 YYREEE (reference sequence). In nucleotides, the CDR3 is TGTGCCAGCAGCTTGGCCGTTGCGGGGGGGCCCTACGAGCAGTACTTC. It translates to CASSLAVAGGPYEQYF.

Here the CDR3 DNA reads TGTGCCAGCAGTTTATTCAGGGGTTTGAGAAATGAGCAGTTCTTC. Encoded protein: CASSLFRGLRNEQFF. This sequence joins TRBV28 and TRBJ2-1, with D perhaps matching TRBD1 (6 bases). The V end was cut by 1 base, the J end by 7 bases, with 14 bases between. CDR3 length: 15 amino acids. The germline CDR1 and CDR2 sequences are MDHEN and SYDVKM.

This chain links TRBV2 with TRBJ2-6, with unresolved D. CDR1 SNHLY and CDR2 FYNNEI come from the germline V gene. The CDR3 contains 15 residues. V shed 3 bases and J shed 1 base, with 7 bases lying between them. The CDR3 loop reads CASSESVSGANVLTF. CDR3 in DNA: TGTGCCAGCAGTGAGTCAGTATCTGGGGCCAACGTCCTGACTTTC.

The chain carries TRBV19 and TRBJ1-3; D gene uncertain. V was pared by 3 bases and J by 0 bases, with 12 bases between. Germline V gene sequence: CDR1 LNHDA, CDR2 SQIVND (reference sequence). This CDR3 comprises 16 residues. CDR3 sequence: CASSITDSISGNTIYF. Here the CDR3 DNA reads TGTGCCAGTAGTATCACAGATTCTATCTCTGGAAACACCATATATTTT.

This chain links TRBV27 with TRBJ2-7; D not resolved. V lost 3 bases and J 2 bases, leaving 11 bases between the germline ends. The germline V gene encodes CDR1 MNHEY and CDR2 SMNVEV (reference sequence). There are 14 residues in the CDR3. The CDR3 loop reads CASSFRPDTYEQYF. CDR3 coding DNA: TGTGCCAGCAGTTTTCGTCCAGATACCTACGAGCAGTACTTC.

CDR3 region: CASSADREGEQFF. CDR3 DNA: TGTGCCAGCAGTGCGGACCGGGAAGGGGAGCAGTTCTTC. The genes are TRBV5-4 and TRBJ2-1, with D maybe TRBD2 (5 bases). Trimming took 5 bases from V and 10 from J, leaving 16 bases between them. This CDR3 region has 13 residues. Germline CDR1 SGHNT, CDR2 YYREEE (reference sequence).

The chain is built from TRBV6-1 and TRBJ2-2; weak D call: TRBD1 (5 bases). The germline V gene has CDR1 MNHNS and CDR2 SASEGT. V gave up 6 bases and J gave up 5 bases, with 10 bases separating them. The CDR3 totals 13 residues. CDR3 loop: CASRGTGTGELFF. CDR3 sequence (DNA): TGTGCCAGCAGAGGTACAGGTACCGGGGAGCTGTTTTTT.

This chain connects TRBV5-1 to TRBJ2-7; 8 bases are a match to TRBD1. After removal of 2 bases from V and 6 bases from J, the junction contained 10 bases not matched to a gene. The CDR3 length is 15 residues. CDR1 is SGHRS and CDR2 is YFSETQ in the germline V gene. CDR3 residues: CASSFLPGQGGEQYF. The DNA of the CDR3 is TGCGCCAGCAGCTTCCTCCCTGGACAGGGCGGCGAGCAGTACTTC.

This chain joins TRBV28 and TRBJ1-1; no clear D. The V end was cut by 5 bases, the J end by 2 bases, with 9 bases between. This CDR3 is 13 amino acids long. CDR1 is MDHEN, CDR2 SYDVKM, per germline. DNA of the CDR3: TGTGCCAGCAGTCGGAGAACAAACACTGAAGCTTTCTTT. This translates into CASSRRTNTEAFF.

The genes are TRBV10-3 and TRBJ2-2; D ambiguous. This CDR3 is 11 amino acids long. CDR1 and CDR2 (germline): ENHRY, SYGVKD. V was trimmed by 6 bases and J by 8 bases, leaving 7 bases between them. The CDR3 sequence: CAIRAQGELFF. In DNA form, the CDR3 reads TGTGCCATCAGGGCTCAAGGGGAGCTGTTTTTT.